This T cell receptor beta chain was profiled in a study of a mutant IDH1 vaccine in newly diagnosed glioma. Findings and caveats of the study: Variations in leading peripheral T cell clonotypes appeared to have no connection with pseudoprogression.

Method: immunoSEQ multiplex PCR; TCRdb's copy keeps in-frame clones and lacks some. Here the sample spans 85,000 to 100,000 clones, about 87% being singletons. As to time point: baseline, week 1 (first vaccination visit). As to treatment: pre-vaccination baseline after standard-of-care therapy. A remark on this clone: Its antigen is as yet unknown.

CDR3 length: 15 amino acids. Germline V CDR1 and CDR2: KGHSH, LQKENI. V gave up 1 base and J gave up 4 bases, with 11 bases separating them. The rearrangement uses TRBV18 and TRBJ1-5; no firm D call. The sample in question was PBMCs, obtained from a glioma patient treated with radiotherapy, temozolomide or both. The TCR sequence derives from a woman aged 45-60 years with glioma. CDR3 nucleotides: TGTGCCAGCTCACCACAAGGGCTCGCAAATCAGCCCCAGCATTTT. Translating it yields CASSPQGLANQPQHF.